Listed below are T cell receptor beta chains from one sample, sequenced in a study of siplizumab effects on memory and regulatory T cells. Repertoires were generated with immunoSEQ multiplex PCR, while TCRdb's copy carries only in-frame clones and drops some. Here the sample spans around 100,000 clones, about 95% being singletons. Sequenced sample: non-Treg CD4+ T cells sorted from blood. Receptors originate from a human donor in good health. Each CDR3 is given with its conserved first and last residue.

j_call	v_call	cdr3_aa
TRBJ2-5	TRBV6-5	CASGRGTGQETQYF
TRBJ2-1	TRBV7-3	CASSLGLGNYNEQFF
TRBJ2-5	TRBV6-5	CASSYREGTGETQYF
TRBJ2-1	TRBV27	CASRRTSGSYNEQFF
TRBJ2-5	TRBV5-5	CASSILTSGSPQETQYF
TRBJ2-1	TRBV9	CASSVVGGAGNEQFF
TRBJ2-3	TRBV6-5	CASSRWDTYTDTQYF
TRBJ2-3	TRBV7-3	CASSLGPGLAGISTDTQYF
TRBJ2-4	TRBV28	CATMNGGAKNIQYF
TRBJ2-7	TRBV6-4	CASSDVGDSSYEQYF
TRBJ2-7	TRBV11-3	CASSYRQGYEQYF
TRBJ2-2	TRBV5-6	CASSLYPGEVFTGELFF
TRBJ2-7	TRBV19	CASSGQGFGEQYF
TRBJ2-5	TRBV2	CASSDRQGPYF
TRBJ2-1	TRBV6-6	CASRTSGDEQFF
TRBJ2-1	TRBV29-1	CSARGQGILNEQFF
TRBJ1-5	TRBV2	CASRTTPSGRQPQHF
TRBJ1-2	TRBV5-5	CASSLRGGDGYTF
TRBJ2-1	TRBV27	CASSIRNTLAGGPNEQFF
TRBJ2-7	TRBV7-2	CASSSQGGSYEQYF
TRBJ2-7	TRBV19	CASSKDRGAYEQYF
TRBJ2-7	TRBV4-1	CASSHEGQGVGEQYF
TRBJ2-7	TRBV7-8	CASSPRGLDYSYEQYF
TRBJ1-2	TRBV6-5	CASSYSTRTGSGYTF
TRBJ2-3	TRBV10-3	CAISHTTGPTSTDTQYF
TRBJ2-7	TRBV5-1	CASSLDSGGLIYEQYF
TRBJ2-7	TRBV7-2	CASSQAKPSYEQYF
TRBJ1-5	TRBV19	CASSIAGGQPQHF
TRBJ2-7	TRBV5-1	CASSLNNVYSYEQYF
TRBJ1-5	TRBV18	CASSPVLDGGNQPQHF
TRBJ1-5	TRBV6-6	CASRVRGSGQPQHF
TRBJ2-3	TRBV18	CASSRAAGAPDTQYF
TRBJ2-5	TRBV6-5	CASRRQGKGETQYF
TRBJ2-5	TRBV6-5	CASTSPAGRLETQYF
TRBJ1-4	TRBV9	CASSAEGAANEKLFF
TRBJ2-1	TRBV15	CATSRDSFGDNEQFF
TRBJ1-1	TRBV2	CASTRDLNTEAFF
TRBJ2-4	TRBV5-1	CASSRKTGEGNIQYF
TRBJ2-7	TRBV14	CASSQSEGYYYEQYF
TRBJ2-4	TRBV7-2	CASSQNTGRNIQYF
TRBJ2-7	TRBV21-1	CASSKGGTGFYYEQYF
TRBJ2-7	TRBV10-3	CAIGGRGYEQYF